This T cell receptor beta chain was identified during a study of blood T cells in healthy people across ages. Study-wide findings and caveats: Researchers deemed the diversity estimates from one million T cells underestimates. Getting older went along with TCR beta diversity per million T cells dropping roughly linearly. Higher diversity, along with more naive CD4+ cells, distinguished long-lived donors from aged donors.

A second 7 to 11 cycle PCR used barcoded and J-beta primers. TCRdb recomputed calls from the 5' RACE reads with MiXCR, one row per CDR3 protein. In the table there are fewer than 800,000 distinct CDR3 sequences, under 25% of which are singletons. Germline trimming cut 6 bases from V and 4 bases from J; bases unmatched to any gene: 3. This CDR3 has 13 residues. A remark on this clonotype: Antigen: not known.

The TCR comes from a man between 65 and 85 years old in good health. The chain combines TRBV12-3 or TRBV12-4 with TRBJ1-3; 7 nucleotides agree with TRBD1. The specimen sequenced was blood. Here the CDR3 reads CASSPGQGNTIYF. The DNA for the CDR3 is TGTGCCAGCAGCCCGGGACAGGGAAACACCATATATTTT.